This T cell receptor (beta chain) was documented in a study of molecular identifiers for immune sequencing clone quantification. Naive CD8 libraries were made from 20,000 to 1,000,000 sorted cells, and they used 10%, 30% or 50% RNA. In the sort, naive CD8 T cells were defined as CD8+CD4-CCR7+CD45RA+. Previously described methods and listed TCR primers were employed for the bulk TCR libraries. TCRdb analysed the PCR reads with MiXCR anew, one entry per CDR3 protein. The profile shows 400,000 to 600,000 distinct CDR3 sequences, around 23% of them singletons. The CDR3 sequence is 14 residues long. CDR1 is SQVTM, CDR2 ANQGSEA, per germline. V dropped 7 bases and J dropped 6; count of bases not matched to a gene: 12. Overall study findings and caveats: Underestimation of highly expanded clone sizes could arise where identical TCR molecules share a barcode.

This clonotype was counted a few times. Its target is unknown. The sequenced sample consisted of naive CD8+ T cells from blood, with Jurkat cell RNA spiked in. Subset of the sample: FACS-sorted CD8+CD4-CCR7+CD45RA+ naive T cells. The receptor was derived from a human donor in good health. Some libraries in this study had Jurkat cell RNA spiked in. The chain joins TRBV29-1 to TRBJ2-1; 7 bases are shared with TRBD2. Written as DNA, the CDR3 is TGCAGCGCACACCCAGCGGGAATCGGCAATGAGCAGTTCTTC. This sequence encodes CSAHPAGIGNEQFF.